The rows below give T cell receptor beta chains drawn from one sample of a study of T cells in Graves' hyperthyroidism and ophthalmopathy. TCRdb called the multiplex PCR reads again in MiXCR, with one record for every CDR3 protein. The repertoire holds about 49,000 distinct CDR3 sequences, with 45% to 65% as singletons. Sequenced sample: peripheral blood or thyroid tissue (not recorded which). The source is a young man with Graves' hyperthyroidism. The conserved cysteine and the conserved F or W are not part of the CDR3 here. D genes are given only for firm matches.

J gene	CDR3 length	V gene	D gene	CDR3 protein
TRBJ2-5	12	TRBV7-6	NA	ASSLAGFGETQY
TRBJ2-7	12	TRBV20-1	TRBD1	SAPWDRGIYEQY
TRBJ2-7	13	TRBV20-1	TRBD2	SARSSAGSSYEQY
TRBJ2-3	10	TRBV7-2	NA	ASSLLWDTQY
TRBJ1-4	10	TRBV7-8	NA	ASSPPGEKLF
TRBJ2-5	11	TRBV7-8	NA	ASYPGTQETQY
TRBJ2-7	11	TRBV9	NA	ASSVSGSYEQY
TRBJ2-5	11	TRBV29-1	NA	SVPGEDQETQY
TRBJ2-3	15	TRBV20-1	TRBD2	SATGTSGRIIADTQY
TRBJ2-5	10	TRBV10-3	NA	ALSRDRETQY
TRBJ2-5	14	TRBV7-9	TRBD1	ASSPSLGQGWETQY
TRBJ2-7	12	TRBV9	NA	ASSVGRSTDEQY
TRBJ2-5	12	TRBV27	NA	ASSQTRGSQTQY
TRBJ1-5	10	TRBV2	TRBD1	ASRTGGQPQH